This TCR beta chain was captured by sequencing in a study of cytomegalovirus exposure and HLA in healthy donors. Broader study findings: In a later analysis, DRB1 alleles had the most associated TCRs; HLA-C alleles the fewest. A missense DCLRE1C variant was associated with V- and J-gene trimming of TCR beta chains in a later analysis, and an independent cohort replicated the association. CMV serostatus was the only immune exposure information that was available.

CMV serostatus was not recorded for this donor. PCR involved 60 Vbeta and 13 Jbeta primers. Assay used: immunoSEQ multiplex PCR; TCRdb lists only in-frame clones, some missing. This sample has about 80,000 clones, with around 79% found just once. Remarks on this clone: What it binds is unknown.

With 2 bases removed from V and 1 base from J, the gap between germline ends came to 9 bases. The CDR3 totals 14 residues. Germline CDR1 SGHVS, CDR2 FQNEAQ. Sequenced input: PBMCs. V and J are TRBV7-8 and TRBJ2-7; a weak D match, TRBD1 (6 bases). The origin of this receptor is a human donor in good health. CDR3 in amino acids: CASSLSTGSYEQYF. CDR3 bases: TGTGCCAGCAGCTTATCTACAGGGTCCTACGAGCAGTACTTC.